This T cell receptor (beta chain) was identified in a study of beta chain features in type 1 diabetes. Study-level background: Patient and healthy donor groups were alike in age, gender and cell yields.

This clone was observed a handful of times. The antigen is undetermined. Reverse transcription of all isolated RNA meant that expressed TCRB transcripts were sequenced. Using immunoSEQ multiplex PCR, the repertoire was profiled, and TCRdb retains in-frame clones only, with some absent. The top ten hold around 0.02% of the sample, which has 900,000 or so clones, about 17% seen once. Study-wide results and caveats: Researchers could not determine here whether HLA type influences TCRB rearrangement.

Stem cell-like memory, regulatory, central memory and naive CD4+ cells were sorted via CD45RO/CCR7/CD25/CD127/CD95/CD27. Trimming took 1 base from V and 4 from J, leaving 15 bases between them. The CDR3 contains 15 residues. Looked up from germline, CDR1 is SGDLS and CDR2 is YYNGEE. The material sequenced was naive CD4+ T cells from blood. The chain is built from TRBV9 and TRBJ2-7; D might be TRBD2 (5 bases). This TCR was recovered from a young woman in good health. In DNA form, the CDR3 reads TGTGCCAGCAGCGTAAGTCCAGCGGACCATTACGAGCAGTACTTC. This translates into CASSVSPADHYEQYF.